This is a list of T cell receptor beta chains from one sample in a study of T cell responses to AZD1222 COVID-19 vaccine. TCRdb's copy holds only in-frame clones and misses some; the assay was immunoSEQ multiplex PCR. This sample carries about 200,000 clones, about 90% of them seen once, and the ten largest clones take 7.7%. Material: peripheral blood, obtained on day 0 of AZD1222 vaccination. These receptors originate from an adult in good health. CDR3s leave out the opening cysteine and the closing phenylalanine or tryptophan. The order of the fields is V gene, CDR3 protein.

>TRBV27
ASSLFPAGPEGSVYEQY
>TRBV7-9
ASSFLQGDNYGYT
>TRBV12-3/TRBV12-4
ASSLGENTEAF
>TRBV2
ASRRGGGETQY
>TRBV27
ASSPAGGGWNTEAF
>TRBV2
ASIVDSGNTIY
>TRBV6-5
ASSYSGQSYEQY
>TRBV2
ASTLAVGELF
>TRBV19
ASSTPQLAKNIQY
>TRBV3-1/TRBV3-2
ASSHLSTSGDYNEQF
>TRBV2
ASSEGQTEAF
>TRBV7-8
ASSSQTRTGTYEQY
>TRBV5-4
ASSRRDRGNTEAF
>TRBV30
AWSGDSDAASYNSPLH
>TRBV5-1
ASSPTGAEQY
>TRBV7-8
ASSAAGTVGTEAF
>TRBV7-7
ASSFYPNAYRVDYGYT
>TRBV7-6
ASSLAGGNFNSPLH
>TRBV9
ASSEIGRPTEAF
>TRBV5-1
ASSLQGTGANVLT
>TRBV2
ASKRETEAF
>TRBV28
ASTNAGPMNTEAF
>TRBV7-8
ASSPPFRTSITRYPYEQY